This T cell receptor beta chain was sequenced for a study of T cell repertoires in ileal Crohn's disease. The protocol was immunoSEQ multiplex PCR, while the TCRdb copy is restricted to in-frame clones and leaves out a portion. This sample has about 12,000 clones; around 78% occur once, and the top ten carry around 4.4%. The time point is: neoterminal ileum biopsy at postoperative endoscopy, about 6 months after surgery. Study results and limitations: Endoscopic recurrence occurred in every patient whose clonality exceeded 26.8%.

Details on this clone: The antigen is not known.

The source of this sequence is an adult with Crohn's disease. The sequencing input was ileal tissue.

Here the CDR3 DNA reads TGTGCCAGCAGCTTCCTGGACACCGGGGAGCAGTACTTC. Protein: CASSFLDTGEQYF. The chain couples TRBV11-2 to TRBJ2-7, with D possibly TRBD1 on 5 matching bases. The V end was cut by 3 bases, the J end by 7 bases, with 13 bases between. CDR3 length: 13 amino acids. Germline-derived CDR1 and CDR2 are SGHAT and FQNNGV.